The entry that follows covers one TCR beta chain sequence. Germline V gene lookup returns CDR1 PRHDT and CDR2 FYEKMQ (reference sequence). CDR3 length equals 17 residues. Deletions cut 3 bases from V and 1 base from J, with 16 bases between. The data were taken from a study of blood T cell repertoires in COVID-19. Clones were read by immunoSEQ multiplex PCR, and TCRdb kept only the in-frame ones, dropping some. Of hundreds of thousands of clones detected, over 80% appear once; the ten largest clones hold around 6%. The source material was peripheral blood. The clonotype was recovered from a woman in her forties or fifties with COVID-19, enrolled during active disease. The V gene is TRBV13, the J gene TRBJ1-5, with D possibly being TRBD1 (6 bases). CDR3 protein: CASSFSNQRGSNQPQHF. The DNA of the CDR3 is TGTGCCAGCAGCTTTAGTAATCAGAGGGGGAGCAATCAGCCCCAGCATTTT.